This T cell receptor (beta chain) is from a study of blood T cell repertoires in COVID-19. Study-wide background: COVID-19 samples from acute and convalescent phases originated in the United States, Italy and Spain. PBMCs, B-cell-depleted T cells, or T cells were the source of the cDNA or gDNA that made up the material.

With V trimmed by 0 bases and J by 4 bases, 6 bases remained unmatched. Germline V gene sequence: CDR1 MNHEY, CDR2 SVGAGI. The CDR3 sequence is 16 residues long. Clones were read by immunoSEQ multiplex PCR, and TCRdb kept only the in-frame ones, dropping some. The table lists around 260,000 clones, around 88% of them singletons, with 0.7% to 0.9% in the top ten. This clone showed up just a few times. This clonotype originated in a man in his thirties or forties with acute or convalescent COVID-19. The sample consisted of peripheral blood. The chain links TRBV6-5 to TRBJ2-1, with TRBD2 identical over 7 bases. Written as DNA, the CDR3 is TGTGCCAGCAGTTACTCACGGGCGGGAGCTTACAATGAGCAGTTCTTC. Protein product: CASSYSRAGAYNEQFF.